The 7 T cell receptor beta chains below all came from one sample that was sequenced in a study of T cell repertoires in cytomegalovirus infection. One entry per CDR3 protein results from TCRdb running MiXCR on the reads. The sample consists of 500,000 or so distinct CDR3 sequences, 16% of them appearing once. The source material was CD8+ T cells from PBMCs. These receptors came from a human donor in good health (CMV status not recorded). Some clones in this sample may be carry-over from other donors' samples.

This clonotype was detected many times. The chain employs TRBV19 and TRBJ1-3; 7 nucleotides match TRBD1. V was pared by 4 bases and J by 1 base, with 7 bases of the junction left unmatched. In germline, CDR1 is LNHDA, CDR2 SQIVND (reference sequence). There are 16 residues in the CDR3. For the CDR3, the DNA is TGTGCCAGTAGTACCCTGGACAGGCTTTCTGGAAACACCATATATTTT. Translation gives CASSTLDRLSGNTIYF. The full variable domain, in which reference TRBV19 and TRBJ1-3 provide the parts outside the CDR3, is DGGITQSPKYLFRKEGQNVTLSCEQNLNHDAMYWYRQDPGQGLRLIYYSQIVNDFQKGDIAEGYSVSREKKESFPLTVTSAQKNPTAFYLCASSTLDRLSGNTIYFGEGSWLTVV.

This clonotype was detected only a few times. V and J are TRBV14 and TRBJ1-2; tentative D call: TRBD1 (6 bases). Germline V lookup: CDR1 SGHDN, CDR2 FVKESK. This CDR3 spans 13 amino acids. With 1 base removed from V and 7 bases from J, the gap between germline ends came to 10 bases. This chain's CDR3 is CASSQGTAGGYTF. Here the CDR3 DNA reads TGTGCCAGCAGCCAAGGGACAGCTGGTGGCTACACCTTC.

The sample holds many counts of this clonotype. The chain joins TRBV27 to TRBJ1-1, with 7 nucleotides matching TRBD1. The CDR3 covers 16 residues. After removal of 0 bases from V and 3 bases from J, the junction contained 7 bases not matched to a gene. CDR1 and CDR2 (germline): MNHEY, SMNVEV (reference sequence). The CDR3 bases are TGTGCCAGCAGTTTATCCCGACAGGGAAAGGACACTGAAGCTTTCTTT. This gives the protein CASSLSRQGKDTEAFF.

The CDR3: CASSIAGTGSLQETQYF. The CDR3 DNA follows: TGTGCCAGCAGCATAGCAGGGACAGGGTCTTTACAAGAGACCCAGTACTTC. The V call is TRBV6-1, the J call TRBJ2-5, with 9 bases aligning to TRBD1. J was trimmed by 2 bases and V by 6 bases; bases with no gene match: 13. The CDR3 length is 17 residues. The germline V gene encodes CDR1 MNHNS and CDR2 SASEGT.

At least ten counts were recorded for this clonotype. The V call is TRBV12-5, the J call TRBJ2-7; D unclear. The CDR3 covers 12 residues. Germline V gives CDR1 LGHNT, CDR2 FRNRAP. V was clipped by 3 bases and J by 3 bases, with 6 bases between them. CDR3 in amino acids: CASGLGNYEQYF. CDR3 bases: TGTGCTAGTGGTTTAGGGAACTACGAGCAGTACTTC.

A few counts support this clonotype. The chain joins TRBV4-1 to TRBJ2-1, with TRBD2 matching over 12 bases. Germline CDR1 is MGHRA and CDR2 is YSYEKL. The trim removed 1 base at V and 9 bases at J, leaving 7 bases unmatched. This CDR3 comprises 16 residues. The CDR3 here is CASSQGSLAGGPEQFF. The CDR3 DNA follows: TGCGCCAGCAGCCAAGGGTCCCTAGCGGGGGGGCCTGAGCAGTTCTTC.

This clonotype was seen only a few times. The chain combines TRBV27 with TRBJ2-3; D unclear. Per the germline V gene, CDR1 is MNHEY and CDR2 is SMNVEV (reference sequence). V lost 5 bases, J lost 2 bases, and 8 bases lay in between. The CDR3 is made up of 13 amino acids. The CDR3 spells CASSLSFTDTQYF. CDR3 sequence (DNA): TGTGCCAGCAGTCTCTCCTTCACAGATACGCAGTATTTT.